This T cell receptor beta chain was captured by sequencing in a study of cytotoxic CD8 clonotypes in ibrutinib-treated CLL. Study outcomes and limitations: Sustained-remission patients were sampled at different times than progressing patients were. Measured clonality at baseline was greater than in age-matched healthy donors and tracked with circulating CD8+ T-cell counts.

Germline V lookup: CDR1 SGHTS, CDR2 YDEGEE. This CDR3 is built from 18 residues. The ends lost 4 bases at V and 6 bases at J; junction bases unmatched: 12. Some clones are missing from TCRdb's copy, which holds only in-frame ones; the method was immunoSEQ multiplex PCR. The repertoire holds roughly 150,000 clones, with 84% as singletons. TCR beta libraries used around 2 micrograms of genomic DNA from cryopreserved PBMCs. Comment on this clone: Its specificity is not known.

The receptor comes from a human donor with chronic lymphocytic leukemia. Source: PBMCs, taken after 24 months of ibrutinib treatment. J is TRBJ2-1 and V is TRBV5-8; TRBD2 aligns across 14 bases. CDR3: CASSRDIGLAGGGNEQFF. The CDR3 coding sequence is TGTGCCAGCAGCCGCGACATTGGACTAGCGGGAGGAGGCAATGAGCAGTTCTTC.